A single sample gave rise to the 14 T cell receptor beta chains below, sequenced in a study of blood T cell repertoires in COVID-19. TCRdb keeps only in-frame clones here, not all; method: immunoSEQ multiplex PCR. Of about 280,000 clones in the sample, approximately 85% are singletons; the top ten hold approximately 10%. The sequencing input was peripheral blood. The source is a woman in her 70s with acute or convalescent COVID-19.

The chain links TRBV27 to TRBJ1-1; 7 nucleotides line up with TRBD1. The CDR3 has 15 residues. The germline V gene encodes CDR1 MNHEY and CDR2 SMNVEV (reference sequence). V lost 5 bases to trimming and J lost 1 base; unmatched junction nucleotides: 7. CDR3 loop: CASSPIRDRNTEAFF. The CDR3, as DNA: TGTGCCAGCAGTCCTATCCGGGACAGGAACACTGAAGCTTTCTTT.

The chain carries TRBV12-5 and TRBJ2-2, with D unclear. This CDR3 spans 14 amino acids. The V gene lost 0 bases and the J gene lost 6 bases, with 8 bases spanning the gap. Germline V gene data show CDR1 as LGHNT and CDR2 as FRNRAP. CDR3 in amino acids: CASGLVLAAGELFF. The CDR3 DNA is TGTGCTAGTGGTTTGGTACTCGCGGCCGGGGAGCTGTTTTTT.

V and J are TRBV7-8 and TRBJ1-2, with D possibly TRBD1 on 6 matching bases. Germline V lookup: CDR1 SGHVS, CDR2 FQNEAQ. V dropped 7 bases and J dropped 0 bases, with 15 bases sitting between them. The CDR3 is 15 amino acids. CDR3 in DNA: TGTGCCAGCACCGGACAGTTCTCCCCTAACTATGGCTACACCTTC. The encoded protein is CASTGQFSPNYGYTF.

The chain recombines TRBV7-9 with TRBJ2-7; D remains ambiguous. This CDR3 is built from 11 residues. V was shortened by 5 bases and J by 3 bases, with 5 bases between the two germline ends. Germline values: CDR1 SEHNR, CDR2 FQNEAQ (reference sequence). CDR3 DNA sequence: TGTGCCAGCAGCCGCGGCTACGAGCAGTACTTC. It is translated as CASSRGYEQYF. Full variable domain (rest looked up from reference TRBV7-9 and TRBJ2-7): DTGVSQNPRHKITKRGQNVTFRCDPISEHNRLYWYRQTLGQGPEFLTYFQNEAQLEKSRLLSDRFSAERPKGSFSTLEIQRTEQGDSAMYLCASSRGYEQYFGPGTRLTVT.

The CDR3 nucleotides read TGTGCCAGCACCACTACGGGGGCAACTAATGAAAAACTGTTTTTT. Its translation is CASTTTGATNEKLFF. The chain couples TRBV6-1 to TRBJ1-4; perhaps TRBD1 as D (5 bases). The germline gives CDR1 MNHNS, CDR2 SASEGT. V lost 7 bases, J lost 0 bases, and 12 bases lay in between. The length of the CDR3 is 15 residues.

The CDR3: CAWNLPGELFF. The CDR3 DNA sequence: TGTGCCTGGAATCTTCCCGGGGAGCTGTTTTTT. V and J are TRBV30 and TRBJ2-2; no clear D. CDR1 GTSNPN and CDR2 SVGIG come from the germline V gene (reference sequence). V lost 4 bases and J lost 6, with 6 bases in between. The CDR3 covers 11 residues.

The genes are TRBV2 and TRBJ2-2, with 7 bases fitting TRBD1. This CDR3 region has 15 residues. Germline V CDR1 and CDR2: SNHLY, FYNNEI. V trimming: 2 bases; J trimming: 8 bases; junction bases outside the gene matches: 8. The CDR3 protein is CASSEIDRELGELFF. The CDR3 DNA reads as TGTGCCAGCAGTGAAATTGACAGGGAGCTGGGGGAGCTGTTTTTT.

This sequence joins TRBV14 and TRBJ1-2, with D unresolved. Trimming took off 0 bases at V and 1 base at J, with 6 bases between the two ends. Germline loops: CDR1 SGHDN, CDR2 FVKESK. This CDR3 is built from 14 residues. The CDR3 bases are TGTGCCAGCAGCCAAGATCACGGTAACTATGGCTACACCTTC. Amino acid sequence: CASSQDHGNYGYTF.

The chain employs TRBV18 and TRBJ2-7; a possible D gene is TRBD1 (6 bases). V lost 3 bases and J lost 6, with 15 bases in between. The CDR3 contains 14 residues. CDR1 KGHSH and CDR2 LQKENI come from the germline V gene. The chain's CDR3 is CASSPGTGFREQYF. The CDR3 region has the DNA TGTGCCAGCTCACCTGGAACAGGGTTTCGCGAGCAGTACTTC.

Concerning this clone: One junction end does not reproduce the germline sequence, and a read error may be involved. V gene TRBV19 combines with J gene TRBJ1-1; D remains ambiguous. Germline V gives CDR1 LNHDA, CDR2 SQIVND (reference sequence). CDR3 length: 14 amino acids. The CDR3 sequence: CASSNRQPNTKAFF. CDR3 nucleotides: TGTGCCAGTAGTAACCGGCAGCCGAACACTAAAGCTTTCTTT.

V and J are TRBV19 and TRBJ1-1; D not resolved. Trimming removed 4 bases from V and 5 bases from J, with 8 bases in between. Germline V gene lookup returns CDR1 LNHDA and CDR2 SQIVND (reference sequence). This CDR3 is built from 12 residues. CDR3 coding DNA: TGTGCCAGTAGTAGGAGGGTTACTGAAGCTTTCTTT. Residues: CASSRRVTEAFF. Together with reference TRBV19 and TRBJ1-1, the CDR3 gives the full variable domain: DGGITQSPKYLFRKEGQNVTLSCEQNLNHDAMYWYRQDPGQGLRLIYYSQIVNDFQKGDIAEGYSVSREKKESFPLTVTSAQKNPTAFYLCASSRRVTEAFFGQGTRLTVV.

This clone was seen a few times. The chain recombines TRBV7-8 with TRBJ2-7, with 10 bases identical to TRBD2. The V gene end was trimmed by 5 bases and the J gene end by 2 bases; junction bases not matched to a gene: 3. Per the germline V gene, CDR1 is SGHVS and CDR2 is FQNEAQ. The CDR3 sequence is 14 residues long. The CDR3, as DNA: TGTGCCAGCAGCCGACTAGCGGGCCCCTACGAGCAGTACTTC. Its translation is CASSRLAGPYEQYF.

V gene TRBV30 combines with J gene TRBJ1-3, with D tentatively TRBD1 (6 bases). Germline assignment: CDR1 GTSNPN and CDR2 SVGIG (reference sequence). The CDR3 is 15 residues long. The V end lost 0 bases, the J end lost 5 bases, and 14 bases lay between the germline ends. CDR3 amino acids: CAWSVRGGSRNTIYF. The CDR3 region has the DNA TGTGCCTGGAGTGTACGGGGGGGCAGCCGAAACACCATATATTTT.

V gene TRBV4-1 combines with J gene TRBJ1-4; no clear D. This CDR3 is built from 15 residues. Germline V CDR1 and CDR2: MGHRA, YSYEKL. V lost 1 base and J 0 bases, leaving 6 bases between the germline ends. The CDR3 DNA is TGCGCCAGCAGCCAAGCCGGGACAACTAATGAAAAACTGTTTTTT. Protein sequence: CASSQAGTTNEKLFF.